This T cell receptor beta chain was retrieved from a study of T cell repertoires in cytomegalovirus infection. Across the whole study: In public TCR beta signatures, there were indications of both CMV infection and matching HLA type. Regarding the study as a whole: Totalled public TCR beta family frequency picked out people who carried CMV plus the relevant HLA. Within the response measured ex vivo, HLA-C-restricted CMV-specific TCR beta clonotypes were dominant.

TCRdb passed the reads through MiXCR, listing each CDR3 protein once. The sample lists about 140,000 distinct CDR3 sequences; about 6.3% were seen once. This clonotype was detected many times. The antigen remains undetermined. Germline CDR1 is SGHTA and CDR2 is FQGNSA. The V and J ends lost 5 bases and 8 bases, in that order; junction bases with no gene match: 13. The CDR3 covers 15 residues. The J gene is TRBJ2-7, the V gene TRBV7-2, with 9 bases lining up with TRBD1. The TCR was taken from a human donor in good health (CMV status not recorded). Some clones in this sample may be carry-over from other donors' samples. Sequenced input: PBMCs. The CDR3 region is CASSPRTGEGMQQYF. The CDR3 nucleotides read TGTGCCAGCAGCCCTAGGACAGGGGAGGGGATGCAGCAGTACTTC.